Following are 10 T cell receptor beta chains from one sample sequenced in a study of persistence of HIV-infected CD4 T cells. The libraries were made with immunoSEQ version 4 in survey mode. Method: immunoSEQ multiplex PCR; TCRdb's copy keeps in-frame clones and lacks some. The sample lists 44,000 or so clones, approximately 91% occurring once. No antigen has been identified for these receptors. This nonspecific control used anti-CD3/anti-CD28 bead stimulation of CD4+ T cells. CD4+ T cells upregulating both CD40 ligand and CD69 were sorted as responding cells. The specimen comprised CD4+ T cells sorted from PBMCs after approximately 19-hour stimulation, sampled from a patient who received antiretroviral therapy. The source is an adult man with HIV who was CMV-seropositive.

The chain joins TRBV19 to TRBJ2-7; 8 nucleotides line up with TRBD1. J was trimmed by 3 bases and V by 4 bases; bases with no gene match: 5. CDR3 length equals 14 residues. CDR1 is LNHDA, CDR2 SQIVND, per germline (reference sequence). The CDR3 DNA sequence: TGTGCCAGTAGTAGACAGGGGCTCTTCTACGAGCAGTACTTC. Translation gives CASSRQGLFYEQYF.

The DNA for the CDR3 is TGTGCCAGCAGTGCGTCGACAGGGGGGAGTGGCTACACCTTC. Its translation: CASSASTGGSGYTF. The chain links TRBV27 to TRBJ1-2, with 9 positions matching TRBD1. CDR1 and CDR2 from the germline V gene are MNHEY and SMNVEV (reference sequence). V shed 5 bases and J 7 bases; nucleotides not matched to a gene: 8. The CDR3 runs 14 residues.

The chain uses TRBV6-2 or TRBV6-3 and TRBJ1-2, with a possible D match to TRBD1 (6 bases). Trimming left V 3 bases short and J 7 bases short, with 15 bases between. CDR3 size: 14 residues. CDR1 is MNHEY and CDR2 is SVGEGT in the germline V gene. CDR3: CASSYGTPPGGYTF. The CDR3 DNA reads TGTGCCAGCAGTTATGGGACACCTCCGGGTGGCTACACCTTC.

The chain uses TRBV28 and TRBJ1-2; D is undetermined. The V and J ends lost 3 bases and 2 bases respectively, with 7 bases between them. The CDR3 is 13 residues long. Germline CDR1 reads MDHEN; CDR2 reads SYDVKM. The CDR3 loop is CASSLSGNYGYTF. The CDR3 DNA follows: TGTGCCAGCAGTTTGTCTGGGAACTATGGCTACACCTTC.

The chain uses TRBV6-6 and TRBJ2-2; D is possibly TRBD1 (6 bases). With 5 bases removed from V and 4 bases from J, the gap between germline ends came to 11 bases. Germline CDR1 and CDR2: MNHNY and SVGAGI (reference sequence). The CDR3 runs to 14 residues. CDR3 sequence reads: CASSRDMFTGELFF. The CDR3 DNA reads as TGTGCCAGCAGTCGGGACATGTTCACCGGGGAGCTGTTTTTT.

The CDR3 sequence is CASSGGYEQYF. CDR3 in DNA: TGTGCCAGCAGCGGAGGGTACGAGCAGTACTTC. This chain links TRBV2 with TRBJ2-7, with D perhaps matching TRBD2 (6 bases). The CDR3 sequence is 11 residues long. Germline V gene lookup returns CDR1 SNHLY and CDR2 FYNNEI. V was trimmed by 6 bases and J by 4 bases, leaving 7 bases between them.

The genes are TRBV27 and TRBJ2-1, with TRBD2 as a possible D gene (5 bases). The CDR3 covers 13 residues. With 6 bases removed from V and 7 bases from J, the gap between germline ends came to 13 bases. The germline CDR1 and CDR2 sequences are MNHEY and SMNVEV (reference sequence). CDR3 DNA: TGTGCCAGCAGGGTGTTCGCGGGTAATGAGCAGTTCTTC. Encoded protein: CASRVFAGNEQFF.

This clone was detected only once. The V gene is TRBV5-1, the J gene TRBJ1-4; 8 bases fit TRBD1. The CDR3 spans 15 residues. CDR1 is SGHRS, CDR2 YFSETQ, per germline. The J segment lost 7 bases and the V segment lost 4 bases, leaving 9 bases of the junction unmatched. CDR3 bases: TGCGCCAGCAGCGCCTACAGGGGGGAAGGTGAAAAACTGTTTTTT. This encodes CASSAYRGEGEKLFF.

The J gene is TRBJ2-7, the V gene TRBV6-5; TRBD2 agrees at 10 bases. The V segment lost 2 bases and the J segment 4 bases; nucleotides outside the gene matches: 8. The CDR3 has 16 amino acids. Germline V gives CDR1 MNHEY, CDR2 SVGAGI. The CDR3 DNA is TGTGCCAGCAGTTACAAGGCTAGCGGGGGTCCTTACGAGCAGTACTTC. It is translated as CASSYKASGGPYEQYF.

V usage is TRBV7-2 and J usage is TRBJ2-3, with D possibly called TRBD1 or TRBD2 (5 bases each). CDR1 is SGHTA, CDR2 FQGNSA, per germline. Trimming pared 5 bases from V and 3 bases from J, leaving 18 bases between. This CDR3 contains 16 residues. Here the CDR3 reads CASSAEGWDRTDTQYF. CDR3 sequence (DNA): TGTGCCAGCAGCGCCGAGGGGTGGGATCGGACAGATACGCAGTATTTT.